This TCR beta chain derives from a study of blood T cell repertoires in COVID-19. Study-wide context: PBMCs, B-cell-depleted T cells, or T cells provided the cDNA or gDNA that made up the material.

Germline CDR1 reads SGHVS; CDR2 reads FQNEAQ. V was trimmed by 2 bases and J by 7 bases, leaving 9 bases between them. The CDR3 has 12 residues. In the original workflow: Quantification of nucleated cells was approximated via reference gene primer amplification. Libraries were prepared by immunoSEQ multiplex PCR; TCRdb keeps only in-frame clonotypes and omits some of them. That table gives V, J and clone size, and the DNA gave D and trimming. The sample consists of under 35,000 clones, 85% to 90% of them appearing once. This receptor was obtained from a woman aged 60-75 years with active COVID-19. Sequencing was carried out using peripheral blood. V usage is TRBV7-8 and J usage is TRBJ2-7, with D perhaps matching TRBD1 (5 bases). The DNA for the CDR3 is TGTGCCAGCAGCTTACTCTCAGGGGAGCAGTACTTC. This gives the protein CASSLLSGEQYF. Based on the CDR3 plus reference TRBV7-8 and TRBJ2-7, the full variable domain is GAGVSQSPRYKVAKRGQDVALRCDPISGHVSLFWYQQALGQGPEFLTYFQNEAQLDKSGLPSDRFFAERPEGSVSTLKIQRTQQEDSAVYLCASSLLSGEQYFGPGTRLTVT.